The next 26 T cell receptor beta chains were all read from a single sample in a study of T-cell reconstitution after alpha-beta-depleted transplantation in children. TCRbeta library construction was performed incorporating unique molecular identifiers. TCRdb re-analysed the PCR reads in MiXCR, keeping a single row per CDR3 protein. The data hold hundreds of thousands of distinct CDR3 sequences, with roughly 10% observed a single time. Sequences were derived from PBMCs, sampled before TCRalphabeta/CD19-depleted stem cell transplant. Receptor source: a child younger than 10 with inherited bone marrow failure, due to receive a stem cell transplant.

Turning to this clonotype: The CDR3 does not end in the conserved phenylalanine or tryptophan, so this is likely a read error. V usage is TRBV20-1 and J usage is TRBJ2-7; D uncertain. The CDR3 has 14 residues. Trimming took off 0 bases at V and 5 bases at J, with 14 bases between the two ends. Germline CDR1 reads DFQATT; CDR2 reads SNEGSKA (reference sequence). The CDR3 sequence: CSARDRVSEDEQYS. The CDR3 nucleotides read TGCAGTGCTAGAGACCGGGTCTCCGAGGACGAGCAGTACTCC.

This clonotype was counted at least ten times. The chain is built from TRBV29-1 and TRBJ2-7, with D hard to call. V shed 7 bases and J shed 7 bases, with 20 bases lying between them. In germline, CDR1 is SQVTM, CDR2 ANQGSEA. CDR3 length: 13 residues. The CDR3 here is CSAGDGPLGEQYF. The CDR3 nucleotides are TGCAGCGCTGGAGACGGCCCCCTCGGGGAGCAGTACTTC.

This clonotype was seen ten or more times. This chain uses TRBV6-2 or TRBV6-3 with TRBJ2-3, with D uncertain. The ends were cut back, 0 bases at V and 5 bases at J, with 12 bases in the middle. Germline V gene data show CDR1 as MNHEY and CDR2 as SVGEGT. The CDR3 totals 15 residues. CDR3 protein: CASSYSNRWGDTQYF. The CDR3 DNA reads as TGTGCCAGCAGTTACTCGAATCGGTGGGGAGATACGCAGTATTTT.

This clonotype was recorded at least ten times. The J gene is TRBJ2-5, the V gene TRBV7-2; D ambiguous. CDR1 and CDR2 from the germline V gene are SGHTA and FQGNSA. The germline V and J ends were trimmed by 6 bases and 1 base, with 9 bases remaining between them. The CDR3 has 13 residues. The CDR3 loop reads CASRRRGQETQYF. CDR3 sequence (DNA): TGTGCCAGCAGACGTCGCGGCCAAGAGACCCAGTACTTC.

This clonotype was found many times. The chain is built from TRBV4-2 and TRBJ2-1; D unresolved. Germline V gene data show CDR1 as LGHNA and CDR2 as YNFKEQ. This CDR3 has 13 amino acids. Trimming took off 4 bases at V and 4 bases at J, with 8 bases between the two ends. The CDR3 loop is CASSRVLYNEQFF. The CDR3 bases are TGTGCCAGCAGCCGGGTCCTATACAATGAGCAGTTCTTC.

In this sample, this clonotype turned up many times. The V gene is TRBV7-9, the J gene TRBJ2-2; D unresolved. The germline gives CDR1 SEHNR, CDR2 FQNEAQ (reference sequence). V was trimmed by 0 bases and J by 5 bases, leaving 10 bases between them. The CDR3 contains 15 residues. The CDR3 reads CASSLAPGITGELFF. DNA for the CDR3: TGTGCCAGCAGCTTAGCTCCTGGGATTACCGGGGAGCTGTTTTTT. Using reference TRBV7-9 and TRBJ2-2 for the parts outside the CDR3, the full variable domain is DTGVSQNPRHKITKRGQNVTFRCDPISEHNRLYWYRQTLGQGPEFLTYFQNEAQLEKSRLLSDRFSAERPKGSFSTLEIQRTEQGDSAMYLCASSLAPGITGELFFGEGSRLTVL.

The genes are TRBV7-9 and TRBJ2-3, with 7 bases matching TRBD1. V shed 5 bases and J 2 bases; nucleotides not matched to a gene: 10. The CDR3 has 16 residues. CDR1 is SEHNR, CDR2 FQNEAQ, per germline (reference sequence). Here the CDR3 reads CASSPPSQGDTDTQYF. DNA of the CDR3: TGTGCCAGCAGCCCGCCGAGTCAGGGGGACACAGATACGCAGTATTTT.

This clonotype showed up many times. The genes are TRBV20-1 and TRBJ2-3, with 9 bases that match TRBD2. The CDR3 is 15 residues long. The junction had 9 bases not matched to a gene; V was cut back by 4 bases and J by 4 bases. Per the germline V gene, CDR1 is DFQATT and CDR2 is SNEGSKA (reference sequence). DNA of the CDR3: TGCAGTGCTACGCGTAGCGGGAGTTTTGCAGATACGCAGTATTTT. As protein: CSATRSGSFADTQYF.

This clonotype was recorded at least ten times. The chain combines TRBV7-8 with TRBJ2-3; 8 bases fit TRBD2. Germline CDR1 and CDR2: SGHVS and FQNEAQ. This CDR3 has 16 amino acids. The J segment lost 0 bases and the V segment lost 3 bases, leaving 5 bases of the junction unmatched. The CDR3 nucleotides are TGTGCCAGCAGCTTTCTTAGCGGGACCAGCACAGATACGCAGTATTTT. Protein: CASSFLSGTSTDTQYF.

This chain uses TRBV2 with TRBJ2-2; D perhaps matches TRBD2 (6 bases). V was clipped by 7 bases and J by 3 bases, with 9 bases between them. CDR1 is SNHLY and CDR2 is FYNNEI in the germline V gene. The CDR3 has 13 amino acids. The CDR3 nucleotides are TGTGCCAGCACGGAGGGACACACCGGGGAGCTGTTTTTT. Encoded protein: CASTEGHTGELFF. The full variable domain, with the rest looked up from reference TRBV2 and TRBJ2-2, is EPEVTQTPSHQVTQMGQEVILRCVPISNHLYFYWYRQILGQKVEFLVSFYNNEISEKSEIFDDQFSVERPDGSNFTLKIRSTKLEDSAMYFCASTEGHTGELFFGEGSRLTVL.

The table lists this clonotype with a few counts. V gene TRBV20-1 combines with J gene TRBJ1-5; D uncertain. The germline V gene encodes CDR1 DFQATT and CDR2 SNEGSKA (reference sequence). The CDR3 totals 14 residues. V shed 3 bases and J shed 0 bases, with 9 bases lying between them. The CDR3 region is CSARGPGSNQPQHF. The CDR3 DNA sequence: TGCAGTGCTAGGGGCCCGGGTAGCAATCAGCCCCAGCATTTT.

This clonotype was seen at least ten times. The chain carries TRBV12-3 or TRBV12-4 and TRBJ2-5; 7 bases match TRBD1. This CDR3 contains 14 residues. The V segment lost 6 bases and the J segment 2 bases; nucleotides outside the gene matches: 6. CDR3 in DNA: TGTGCCAGCAGATCCACAGGGGCTCAAGAGACCCAGTACTTC. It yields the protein CASRSTGAQETQYF.

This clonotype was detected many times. In DNA, the CDR3 is TGTGCCAGCAGTTTCGGATCGGAATACGAGCAGTACTTC. It translates to CASSFGSEYEQYF. The chain is built from TRBV27 and TRBJ2-7; D is undetermined. Germline V gene data show CDR1 as MNHEY and CDR2 as SMNVEV (reference sequence). Trimming removed 3 bases at V and 4 bases at J, with 10 bases between. The CDR3 is 13 residues long.

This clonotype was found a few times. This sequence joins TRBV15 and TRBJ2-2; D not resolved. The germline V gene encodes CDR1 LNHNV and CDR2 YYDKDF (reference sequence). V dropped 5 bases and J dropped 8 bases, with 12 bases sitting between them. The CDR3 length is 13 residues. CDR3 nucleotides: TGTGCCACCAGCCCCCTCCACGGAGGGGAGCTGTTTTTT. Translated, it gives CATSPLHGGELFF.

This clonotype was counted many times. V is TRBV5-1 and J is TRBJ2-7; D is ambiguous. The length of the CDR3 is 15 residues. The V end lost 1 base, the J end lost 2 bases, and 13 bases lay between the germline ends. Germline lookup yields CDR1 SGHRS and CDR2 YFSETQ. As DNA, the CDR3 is TGCGCCAGCAGCTTGTTCCCGCCAGAAACCTACGAGCAGTACTTC. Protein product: CASSLFPPETYEQYF.

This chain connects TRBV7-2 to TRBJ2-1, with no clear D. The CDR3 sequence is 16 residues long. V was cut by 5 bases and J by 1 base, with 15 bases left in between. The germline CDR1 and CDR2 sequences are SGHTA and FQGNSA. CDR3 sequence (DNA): TGTGCCAGCAGCCCACAAAGGGAAAGGTCCTACAATGAGCAGTTCTTC. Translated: CASSPQRERSYNEQFF.

The CDR3 DNA reads as TGTGCCACGAGAACTAGCGGAAAATACAATGAGCAGTTCTTC. The encoded protein is CATRTSGKYNEQFF. This chain uses TRBV24-1 with TRBJ2-1; 8 nucleotides match TRBD2. Per germline, CDR1 KGHDR and CDR2 SFDVKD. Trimming at V came to 10 bases and at J to 4 bases, leaving 8 bases not matched to a gene. This CDR3 region has 14 residues.

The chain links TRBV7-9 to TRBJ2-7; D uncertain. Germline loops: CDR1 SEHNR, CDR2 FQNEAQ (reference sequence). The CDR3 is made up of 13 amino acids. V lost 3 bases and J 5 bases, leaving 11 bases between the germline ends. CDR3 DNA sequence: TGTGCCAGCAGCTTGGGTGGGAACGACGAGCAGTACTTC. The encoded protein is CASSLGGNDEQYF.

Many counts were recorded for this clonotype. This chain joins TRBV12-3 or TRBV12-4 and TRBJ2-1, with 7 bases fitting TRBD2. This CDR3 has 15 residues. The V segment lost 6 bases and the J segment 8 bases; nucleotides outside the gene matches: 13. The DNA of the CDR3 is TGTGCCAGCAGGTTTAGTGGCGGGAGAGAACATGAGCAGTTCTTC. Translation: CASRFSGGREHEQFF.

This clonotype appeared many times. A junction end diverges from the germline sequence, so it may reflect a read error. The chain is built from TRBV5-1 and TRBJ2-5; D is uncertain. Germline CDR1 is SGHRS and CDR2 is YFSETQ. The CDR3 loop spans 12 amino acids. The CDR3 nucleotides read TGTGCCAGCAGTTACAGCCAAGAGACCCAGTACTTC. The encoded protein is CASSYSQETQYF.

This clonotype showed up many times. The CDR3 region is CSAPGGGTHTDTQYF. In DNA form, the CDR3 reads TGCAGTGCCCCTGGCGGGGGAACCCACACAGATACGCAGTATTTT. V and J are TRBV20-1 and TRBJ2-3; the match to TRBD2 covers 7 bases. V was pared by 6 bases and J by 2 bases, with 11 bases of the junction left unmatched. This CDR3 has 15 amino acids. CDR1 and CDR2 from the germline V gene are DFQATT and SNEGSKA (reference sequence).

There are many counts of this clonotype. The CDR3 coding sequence is TGCAGCGTTCGGCGGGGGGGGGCAGATACGCAGTATTTT. It translates to CSVRRGGADTQYF. The rearrangement uses TRBV29-1 and TRBJ2-3, with 9 bases identical to TRBD2. V shed 5 bases, J shed 4 bases, and the junction held 4 bases outside the gene matches. Per the germline V gene, CDR1 is SQVTM and CDR2 is ANQGSEA. The CDR3 has 13 residues.

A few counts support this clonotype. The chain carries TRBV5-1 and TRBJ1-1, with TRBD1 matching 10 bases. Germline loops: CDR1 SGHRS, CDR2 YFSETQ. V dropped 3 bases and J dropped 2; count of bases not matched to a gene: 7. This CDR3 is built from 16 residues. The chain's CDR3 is CASSYHGTGANTEAFF. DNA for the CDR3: TGCGCCAGCAGCTACCACGGGACAGGGGCCAACACTGAAGCTTTCTTT.

DNA of the CDR3: TGTGCCACCAGGACAGGGGCAAACACCGGGGAGCTGTTTTTT. Translated: CATRTGANTGELFF. This sequence joins TRBV24-1 and TRBJ2-2, with TRBD1 matching over 8 bases. The CDR3 sequence is 14 residues long. V gave up 7 bases and J gave up 2 bases; unmatched junction bases: 2. Germline lookup yields CDR1 KGHDR and CDR2 SFDVKD.

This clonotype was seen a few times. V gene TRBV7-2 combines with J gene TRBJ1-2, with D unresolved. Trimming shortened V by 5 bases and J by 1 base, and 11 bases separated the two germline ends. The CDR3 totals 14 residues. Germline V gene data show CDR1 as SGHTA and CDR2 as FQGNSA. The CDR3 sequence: CASSPDILNYGYTF. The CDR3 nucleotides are TGTGCCAGCAGCCCCGACATCCTTAACTATGGCTACACCTTC.

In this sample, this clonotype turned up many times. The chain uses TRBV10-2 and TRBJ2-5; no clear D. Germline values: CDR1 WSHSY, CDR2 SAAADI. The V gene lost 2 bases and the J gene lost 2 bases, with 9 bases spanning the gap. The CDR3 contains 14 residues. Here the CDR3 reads CASSEPWGQETQYF. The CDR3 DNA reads TGCGCCAGCAGTGAGCCTTGGGGACAAGAGACCCAGTACTTC.